A single sample gave rise to the 4 T cell receptor beta chains below, sequenced in a study of T cell responses to AZD1222 COVID-19 vaccine. Profiled with immunoSEQ multiplex PCR; TCRdb holds only in-frame clones, not every one. The data contain 150,000 to 200,000 clones, about 87% of them singletons. The starting material was peripheral blood, obtained on day 0 of MenACWY control vaccination. The receptors were gathered from an adult in good health.

V usage is TRBV19 and J usage is TRBJ2-5; 7 bases line up with TRBD2. The junction had 1 base not matched to a gene; V was cut back by 1 base and J by 2 bases. There are 14 residues in the CDR3. Germline V gene data show CDR1 as LNHDA and CDR2 as SQIVND (reference sequence). The CDR3 DNA is TGTGCCAGTAGTATAGCTAGCGGTCAAGAGACCCAGTACTTC. The encoded protein is CASSIASGQETQYF.

This clone was seen once. The chain has TRBV6-2 or TRBV6-3 and TRBJ1-2, with D possibly TRBD1 on 5 matching bases. The CDR3 runs to 15 residues. V lost 6 bases, J lost 6 bases, and 20 bases lay in between. CDR1 is MNHEY and CDR2 is SVGEGT in the germline V gene. CDR3 amino acids: CASSLADSYSDGYTF. CDR3 nucleotides: TGTGCCAGCAGCCTTGCAGACAGCTACTCTGATGGCTACACCTTC.

This rearrangement joins TRBV2 to TRBJ2-7; D might be TRBD1 (7 bases). V shed 8 bases and J shed 3 bases, with 23 bases lying between them. Germline V gene data show CDR1 as SNHLY and CDR2 as FYNNEI. The CDR3 has 16 residues. This CDR3 reads CASHPTARQGGYEQYF. In nucleotides, the CDR3 is TGTGCCAGCCACCCCACGGCGCGGCAGGGGGGCTACGAGCAGTACTTC.

V usage is TRBV7-8 and J usage is TRBJ2-7, with D possibly being TRBD2 (5 bases). Germline V gives CDR1 SGHVS, CDR2 FQNEAQ. The V and J ends lost 7 bases and 4 bases respectively, with 14 bases between them. The CDR3 totals 13 residues. CDR3 amino acids: CASIPPGLYEQYF. The CDR3, as DNA: TGTGCCAGCATCCCCCCGGGGTTATACGAGCAGTACTTC.